These 19 T cell receptor beta chains were all obtained from the same sample, sequenced in a study of CD8 T cells in Susac syndrome. Reverse transcription of about 0.5 to 1 ug RNA was carried out with random hexamers. TCRdb re-analysed the immunoSEQ multiplex PCR reads in MiXCR, keeping a single row per CDR3 protein. The profile shows some 120,000 distinct CDR3 sequences, 90% to 95% of them singletons. The sample was CD8+ T cells from PBMCs. These receptor sequences come from a human donor with Susac syndrome.

This clonotype was found a few times. The V and J genes are TRBV19 and TRBJ1-1; the D is unclear. CDR1 and CDR2 (germline): LNHDA, SQIVND (reference sequence). The length of the CDR3 is 11 residues. Deletions cut 5 bases from V and 5 bases from J, with 6 bases between. This chain's CDR3 is CASSSGTEAFF. The CDR3 DNA reads TGTGCCAGTAGTTCGGGGACTGAAGCTTTCTTT.

The rearrangement links TRBV7-3 to TRBJ2-2, with 7 nucleotides matching TRBD1. J was trimmed by 0 bases and V by 5 bases; bases with no gene match: 3. Looked up from germline, CDR1 is SGHTA and CDR2 is FQGTGA. The CDR3 sequence is 15 residues long. The CDR3 loop reads CASSPGTANTGELFF. The CDR3 coding sequence is TGTGCCAGCAGCCCCGGGACAGCGAACACCGGGGAGCTGTTTTTT.

CDR3: CASSSSGGMTGELFF. Written as DNA, the CDR3 is TGTGCCAGCAGTTCCAGCGGGGGGATGACCGGGGAGCTGTTTTTT. The J gene is TRBJ2-2, the V gene TRBV12-3 or TRBV12-4, with 9 bases that match TRBD2. The V segment lost 4 bases and the J segment 5 bases; nucleotides outside the gene matches: 5. This CDR3 has 15 amino acids.

The CDR3 reads CASSLVSPAGTETQYF. CDR3 DNA sequence: TGTGCCAGCAGCTTAGTATCCCCCGCCGGTACGGAGACCCAGTACTTC. The V gene is TRBV7-6, the J gene TRBJ2-5; no definite D call. Germline CDR1 SGHVS, CDR2 FNYEAQ. V lost 1 base, J lost 5 bases, and 17 bases lay in between. The CDR3 consists of 16 residues.

The rearrangement links TRBV13 to TRBJ2-2; maybe TRBD2 (6 bases). V lost 1 base to trimming and J lost 5 bases, with 11 bases between them. The CDR3 is 15 residues long. The germline gives CDR1 PRHDT, CDR2 FYEKMQ (reference sequence). The CDR3 DNA sequence: TGTGCCAGCAGCTTAGTGGGGGGTCGGACCGGGGAGCTGTTTTTT. Its protein product is CASSLVGGRTGELFF.

The chain carries TRBV7-3 and TRBJ1-1; D gene unclear. V lost 5 bases, J lost 1 base, and 8 bases lay in between. Germline V CDR1 and CDR2: SGHTA, FQGTGA. The length of the CDR3 is 13 residues. In DNA, the CDR3 is TGTGCCAGCAGCCCACGGCCGAACACTGAAGCTTTCTTT. Translation gives CASSPRPNTEAFF.

The rearrangement uses TRBV5-4 and TRBJ2-5; TRBD2 aligns across 11 bases. This CDR3 comprises 15 residues. Germline V gives CDR1 SGHNT, CDR2 YYREEE (reference sequence). The J segment lost 1 base and the V segment lost 2 bases, leaving 1 base of the junction unmatched. CDR3 DNA sequence: TGTGCCAGCAGCTTCGGGACTAGCGGCCAAGAGACCCAGTACTTC. Translation gives CASSFGTSGQETQYF.

The chain links TRBV7-2 to TRBJ2-2; no clear D. The V gene lost 8 bases and the J gene lost 2 bases, with 9 bases spanning the gap. Germline CDR1 is SGHTA and CDR2 is FQGNSA. The CDR3 contains 13 residues. In DNA, the CDR3 is TGTGCCAGCGTTAAGGGCAACACCGGGGAGCTGTTTTTT. Translating gives CASVKGNTGELFF. The complete variable domain, with remaining parts taken from reference TRBV7-2 and TRBJ2-2, reads GAGVSQSPSNKVTEKGKDVELRCDPISGHTALYWYRQSLGQGLEFLIYFQGNSAPDKSGLPSDRFSAERTGGSVSTLTIQRTQQEDSAVYLCASVKGNTGELFFGEGSRLTVL.

The chain employs TRBV20-1 and TRBJ2-7; TRBD2 agrees at 7 bases. J gave up 6 bases and V 1 base, and 3 bases lay outside the gene matches. Germline CDR1 and CDR2: DFQATT and SNEGSKA (reference sequence). The CDR3 is made up of 12 amino acids. The CDR3 here is CSARAGGPEQYF. CDR3 DNA sequence: TGCAGTGCTAGAGCGGGGGGACCCGAGCAGTACTTC.

This chain joins TRBV20-1 and TRBJ2-7; 12 bases align to TRBD2. Germline CDR1 reads DFQATT; CDR2 reads SNEGSKA (reference sequence). V was clipped by 3 bases and J by 3 bases; unmatched bases: 6. This CDR3 is 15 amino acids long. In nucleotides, the CDR3 is TGCAGTGCTAGGAGACTAGCGGGGGATCTCTACGAGCAGTACTTC. This sequence encodes CSARRLAGDLYEQYF.

This clonotype was seen only once. The V and J genes are TRBV27 and TRBJ2-5; TRBD1 might be the D (5 bases). V was shortened by 6 bases and J by 5 bases, with 16 bases between the two germline ends. CDR1 is MNHEY, CDR2 SMNVEV, per germline (reference sequence). The CDR3 has 14 amino acids. This CDR3 is CASSPADNVETQYF. The CDR3 region has the DNA TGTGCCAGCAGCCCCGCGGACAACGTCGAGACCCAGTACTTC.

This chain uses TRBV20-1 with TRBJ2-1; perhaps TRBD1 as D (6 bases). V lost 7 bases and J 6 bases, leaving 19 bases between the germline ends. The CDR3 runs to 14 residues. Germline CDR1 and CDR2: DFQATT and SNEGSKA (reference sequence). The CDR3 DNA reads TGCAGTGTTATGGGGGACAACCGATTCAATGAGCAGTTCTTC. This translates into CSVMGDNRFNEQFF.

The chain employs TRBV5-1 and TRBJ1-2; TRBD1 agrees at 7 bases. The ends lost 4 bases at V and 1 base at J; junction bases unmatched: 7. The CDR3 has 15 residues. Germline CDR1 SGHRS, CDR2 YFSETQ. CDR3 sequence: CASSMTGNFNYGYTF. The CDR3 DNA follows: TGCGCCAGCAGCATGACAGGGAACTTTAACTATGGCTACACCTTC. Supplemented by reference TRBV5-1 and TRBJ1-2, the full variable domain reads KAGVTQTPRYLIKTRGQQVTLSCSPISGHRSVSWYQQTPGQGLQFLFEYFSETQRNKGNFPGRFSGRQFSNSRSEMNVSTLELGDSALYLCASSMTGNFNYGYTFGSGTRLTVV.

V and J are TRBV11-2 and TRBJ2-5, with 7 bases that match TRBD2. The germline gives CDR1 SGHAT, CDR2 FQNNGV. The J segment lost 0 bases and the V segment lost 3 bases, leaving 1 base of the junction unmatched. This CDR3 contains 14 residues. Written as DNA, the CDR3 is TGTGCCAGCAGCTTTGCGGGGGACCAAGAGACCCAGTACTTC. Its protein is CASSFAGDQETQYF.

This sequence joins TRBV4-3 and TRBJ2-3; weak D call: TRBD1 (7 bases). The CDR3 totals 17 residues. Trimming shortened V by 0 bases and J by 2 bases, and 15 bases separated the two germline ends. Germline V lookup: CDR1 LGHNA, CDR2 YSLEER. CDR3 sequence reads: CASSQERGRGPTDTQYF. DNA of the CDR3: TGCGCCAGCAGCCAAGAGAGGGGGCGGGGACCCACAGATACGCAGTATTTT.

The chain recombines TRBV12-3 or TRBV12-4 with TRBJ2-5; no clear D gene. Trimming took 8 bases from V and 3 from J, leaving 13 bases between them. The CDR3 runs to 13 residues. Here the CDR3 reads CASSEVTKETQYF. CDR3 DNA: TGTGCCAGCTCTGAAGTTACGAAAGAGACCCAGTACTTC.

The chain combines TRBV7-9 with TRBJ2-7; D not certain. CDR3 length: 12 amino acids. V was pared by 5 bases and J by 5 bases, with 10 bases between. Germline CDR1 is SEHNR and CDR2 is FQNEAQ (reference sequence). In nucleotides, the CDR3 is TGTGCCAGCAGCCTCACCGTAAACGAGCAGTACTTC. This sequence encodes CASSLTVNEQYF.

The CDR3 is CSARVVRTDYEQYF. DNA for the CDR3: TGCAGTGCTAGAGTGGTACGGACTGACTACGAGCAGTACTTC. The V gene is TRBV20-1, the J gene TRBJ2-7; TRBD2 is a possible D gene (5 bases). Looked up from germline, CDR1 is DFQATT and CDR2 is SNEGSKA (reference sequence). V was pared by 1 base and J by 3 bases, with 13 bases between. The CDR3 runs to 14 residues.

The chain links TRBV7-2 to TRBJ1-6; possible D gene TRBD1, 5 bases. There are 17 residues in the CDR3. V lost 7 bases and J 7 bases, leaving 23 bases between the germline ends. Germline CDR1 reads SGHTA; CDR2 reads FQGNSA. In DNA form, the CDR3 reads TGTGCCAGCAACGGAGAAGGAGTAATAGGGGCCAATTCACCCCTCCACTTT. Its translation: CASNGEGVIGANSPLHF.